The clone carrying this TCR beta chain has just one count. What it binds is unknown. Profiled with immunoSEQ multiplex PCR; TCRdb holds only in-frame clones, not every one. This sample yields under 25,000 clones, of which 80% to 90% are seen a single time; over 1.3% belongs to the top ten. The sorted regulatory T cells were CD4+, CD25-high and CD127-low, with genomic DNA sequenced. The data are from a study of regulatory and conventional T cells in RAG deficiency. The study, taken as a whole, reports: Treg unique TCR beta sequences were approximately 100-fold fewer in Omenn syndrome and CID/AS patients than controls. Shannon entropy was markedly lower and Simpson indices higher in RAG-deficient patients than control T-cell subsets. In Omenn syndrome, Treg and Tconv repertoires overlapped >85%.

V lost 0 bases and J lost 1, with 9 bases in between. Looked up from germline, CDR1 is GTSNPN and CDR2 is SVGIG (reference sequence). The CDR3 is 14 residues long. This sample was shared with a second study, whose subject was regulatory T cells. From that paper: The primer mix had 52 TRBV and 13 TRBJ primers.

The chain has TRBV30 and TRBJ1-1; D gene ambiguous. This TCR was sampled from a human donor in good health. Sequenced: Tregs sorted from blood. The CDR3 is CAWSVGRANTEAFF. The DNA of the CDR3 is TGTGCCTGGAGTGTAGGGCGGGCGAACACTGAAGCTTTCTTT.